Described below is a single TCR beta chain sequence and its context. Its specificity is unknown. These data are taken from a study of CD8 T cells in Susac syndrome. Overall study context: Active disease was present in over 5 of the sequenced Susac syndrome patients, whereas roughly 8 of them were in remission.

Study-level points and caveats: Susac-specific public clones were found in total CD8+ and CD8+ TEMRA repertoires, numbering around 16 and five, respectively.

V was trimmed by 5 bases and J by 7 bases, leaving 23 bases between them. CDR1 is SEHNR, CDR2 FQNEAQ, per germline (reference sequence). The CDR3 loop spans 16 amino acids. A quantity of roughly 0.5 to 1 ug RNA underwent reverse transcription using random hexamers. Via MiXCR, TCRdb re-called the immunoSEQ multiplex PCR reads, giving one row per CDR3 protein. Here the sample spans under 110,000 distinct CDR3 sequences, approximately 93% being singletons. The TCR originated in a human donor with Susac syndrome. Sequencing input: CD8+ T cells from PBMCs. The chain links TRBV7-9 to TRBJ1-1; possible D gene TRBD1, 5 bases. For the CDR3, the DNA is TGTGCCAGCAGCCAAACTCCCGGGACGGGACCGTTTGAAGCTTTCTTT. It is translated as CASSQTPGTGPFEAFF.